This T cell receptor beta chain was identified during a study of shared clonotypes between healthy human individuals. Sorted-subset replicate PCR reactions contained approximately 190 ng DNA, corresponding to about 30,000 T cell genomes. TCRdb's copy holds only in-frame clones and misses some; the assay was immunoSEQ multiplex PCR. The table lists around 2.1 million clones, about 93% of them singletons, with more than 1.5% in the top ten. The naive CD8 population came from CD45RO-negative cells selected for CCR7, without terminally differentiated effector memory CD45RA+ cells. This clone was seen once. This CDR3 is built from 15 residues. Per the germline V gene, CDR1 is MNHEY and CDR2 is SVGAGI. V lost 0 bases to trimming and J lost 4 bases, with 13 bases between them.

This receptor was taken from a man aged 18 to 30 in good health. Some clones in this sample may be carry-over from other donors' samples. The V gene is TRBV6-5, the J gene TRBJ2-7; D may be TRBD2 (6 bases). Sequencing was performed on naive CD8+ T cells from PBMCs. The DNA of the CDR3 is TGTGCCAGCAGTTACTCGGGGGGAAATGGGTACGAGCAGTACTTC. Its protein is CASSYSGGNGYEQYF.